This paragraph covers one TCR beta chain sequence. Its specificity is unknown. TCR beta CDR3 region amplification was performed from RNA transcripts. HTBI primers drove first-round RT-PCR of the TCR CDR3. TCRdb recomputed calls from the multiplex PCR reads with MiXCR, one row per CDR3 protein. The table records around 660,000 distinct CDR3 sequences, nearly 45% of them present only once. These data are taken from a study of T cells in Graves' hyperthyroidism and ophthalmopathy. Lactation, pregnancy, other autoimmune disease or uncontrolled infection excluded patients. Study-wide results and limits: Most thyroid clonotypes that were expanded above 0.001 also turned up in blood. A model of 13 V-J features distinguished ophthalmopathy from stable hyperthyroidism.

V was clipped by 2 bases and J by 5 bases, with 18 bases between them. The length of the CDR3 is 16 residues. CDR1 and CDR2 (germline): SNHLY, FYNNEI. Material: peripheral blood or thyroid tissue (not recorded which). The chain links TRBV2 to TRBJ1-1; no clear D gene. The TCR comes from an adult man with Graves' disease, either hyperthyroidism or ophthalmopathy (not recorded which). The CDR3 reads CASSEFPIPQGTEAFF. The CDR3 DNA is TGTGCCAGCAGTGAATTCCCGATTCCCCAAGGGACTGAAGCTTTCTTT.